Listed below are T cell receptor beta chains from one sample, sequenced in a study of glioma-infiltrating T cells after dendritic cell vaccination. Measured with immunoSEQ multiplex PCR; TCRdb has only the in-frame clones, and not every one. The table has 75,000 to 85,000 clones, about nine tenths seen once. The material sequenced was blood, taken after dendritic cell vaccination. Receptor source: a human donor with glioblastoma. CDR3s include the opening cysteine and the closing phenylalanine or tryptophan. Each record gives: J gene, D gene, clone size, V gene, CDR3 protein, CDR3 DNA. A D gene is named only where the DNA matches it firmly. Only part of the rows carry a size: once, few, many, or a class if the clone is expanded.

J: TRBJ1-1
D: NA
size: few
V: TRBV5-4
CDR3: CASSPGVTVNTEAFF
DNA: TGTGCCAGCAGCCCCGGGGTTACTGTGAACACTGAAGCTTTCTTT

J: TRBJ1-5
D: NA
size: once
V: TRBV4-2
CDR3: CASSQDPTTTGPDGGQPQHF
DNA: TGTGCCAGCAGCCAAGATCCCACTACGACAGGCCCGGATGGTGGTCAGCCCCAGCATTTT

J: TRBJ1-5
D: TRBD1
size: NA
V: TRBV10-3
CDR3: CAISTGGTQPQHF
DNA: TGTGCCATCAGTACAGGGGGCACTCAGCCCCAGCATTTT

J: TRBJ1-3
D: NA
size: once
V: TRBV5-1
CDR3: CASSFTTGSSGNTIYF
DNA: TGCGCCAGCAGCTTTACCACAGGCAGCTCTGGAAACACCATATATTTT

J: TRBJ2-7
D: TRBD2
size: NA
V: TRBV19
CDR3: CASSTRTSGSSYEQYF
DNA: TGTGCCAGTAGTACCCGGACTAGCGGGAGCTCCTACGAGCAGTACTTC

J: TRBJ1-4
D: NA
size: NA
V: TRBV11-2
CDR3: CASSPEFGANEKLFF
DNA: TGTGCCAGCAGCCCCGAGTTTGGAGCTAATGAAAAACTGTTTTTT

J: TRBJ2-3
D: NA
size: NA
V: TRBV9
CDR3: CASSVGASVSTDTQYF
DNA: TGTGCCAGCAGCGTAGGGGCTAGCGTTAGCACAGATACGCAGTATTTT

J: TRBJ2-7
D: TRBD1
size: once
V: TRBV2
CDR3: CASREGQGASYEQYF
DNA: TGTGCCAGCAGGGAGGGACAGGGGGCGTCGTACGAGCAGTACTTC

J: TRBJ2-3
D: TRBD1
size: NA
V: TRBV27
CDR3: CASSLMGQGADTQYF
DNA: TGTGCCAGCAGTTTAATGGGACAGGGGGCAGATACGCAGTATTTT

J: TRBJ2-5
D: TRBD1
size: NA
V: TRBV19
CDR3: CASSFSGGRWETQYF
DNA: TGTGCCAGTAGTTTTTCAGGGGGCCGTTGGGAGACCCAGTACTTC

J: TRBJ1-2
D: TRBD1
size: NA
V: TRBV5-4
CDR3: CASSQDRNYGYTF
DNA: TGTGCCAGCAGCCAGGACAGGAACTATGGCTACACCTTC

J: TRBJ1-5
D: TRBD1
size: NA
V: TRBV5-1
CDR3: CASSLEQGRNQPQHF
DNA: TGCGCCAGCAGCTTGGAACAGGGGCGCAATCAGCCCCAGCATTTT

J: TRBJ2-7
D: NA
size: NA
V: TRBV5-6
CDR3: CASSLTNLASYEQYF
DNA: TGTGCCAGCAGCCTTACTAATCTAGCGTCCTACGAGCAGTACTTC

J: TRBJ2-7
D: NA
size: once
V: TRBV27
CDR3: CASRGIGGVYEQYF
DNA: TGTGCCAGCAGGGGGATAGGGGGTGTGTACGAGCAGTACTTC

J: TRBJ2-7
D: TRBD2
size: NA
V: TRBV30
CDR3: CAWSVRREGSYEQYF
DNA: TGTGCCTGGAGTGTCCGGCGGGAGGGCTCCTACGAGCAGTACTTC

J: TRBJ2-3
D: NA
size: NA
V: TRBV15
CDR3: CATSRVGTPSTDTQYF
DNA: TGTGCCACCAGCAGAGTGGGGACACCTAGCACAGATACGCAGTATTTT